The 31 T cell receptor beta chains below come from one sample, sequenced in a study of lymphopenia after photon versus proton radiotherapy. Produced via immunoSEQ multiplex PCR; TCRdb's table is partial and in-frame only. The sample lists approximately 70,000 clones, 87% occurring once. This material consisted of peripheral blood, taken from a patient treated with proton-based radiotherapy. All receptors derive from a man of 80 years or more with esophageal cancer.

On this clone itself: Mismatch with germline at one junction end may stem from a read error. This chain uses TRBV7-7 with TRBJ2-2; D possibly corresponds to TRBD1 (6 bases). The CDR3 contains 17 residues. Germline CDR1 reads SSHAT; CDR2 reads FNYEAQ (reference sequence). The DNA for the CDR3 is TGTGCTAGCAGCTTAGAGTGGGGGCGTGATTACACCGGGGAGCTGTTTTTT. Protein product: CASSLEWGRDYTGELFF.

The chain uses TRBV15 and TRBJ2-6; 10 nucleotides agree with TRBD1. Germline lookup yields CDR1 LNHNV and CDR2 YYDKDF (reference sequence). This CDR3 has 16 amino acids. After removal of 3 bases from V and 4 bases from J, the junction contained 3 bases not matched to a gene. CDR3 sequence reads: CATSRDRGYGANVLTF. In DNA, the CDR3 is TGTGCCACCAGCAGGGACAGGGGGTACGGGGCCAACGTCCTGACTTTC.

This clone was seen only a few times. The rearrangement joins TRBV5-5 to TRBJ1-1; no clear D gene. V gave up 6 bases and J gave up 1 base, with 10 bases separating them. CDR3 size: 13 residues. CDR1 SGHKS and CDR2 YYEKEE come from the germline V gene (reference sequence). In DNA, the CDR3 is TGTGCCAGCACCCCCTGGGGGAACACTGAAGCTTTCTTT. It encodes CASTPWGNTEAFF.

The CDR3 is CASSTRTNNQPQHF. CDR3 nucleotides: TGTGCCAGCAGTACCCGGACCAACAATCAGCCCCAGCATTTT. This chain uses TRBV27 with TRBJ1-5; unclear D gene. In germline, CDR1 is MNHEY, CDR2 SMNVEV (reference sequence). Trimming cost V 5 bases and J 3 bases, with 11 bases left between them. The CDR3 has 14 residues.

This chain links TRBV30 with TRBJ2-5; 8 bases map to TRBD1. V shed 2 bases and J 2 bases; nucleotides not matched to a gene: 10. Germline V gives CDR1 GTSNPN, CDR2 SVGIG (reference sequence). This CDR3 is built from 16 residues. In nucleotides, the CDR3 is TGTGCCTGGAGTTCCCCGGACAGGGACTTACAAGAGACCCAGTACTTC. Amino acid sequence: CAWSSPDRDLQETQYF.

The chain combines TRBV6-5 with TRBJ1-5; a weak D match, TRBD1 (6 bases). The CDR3 spans 15 residues. Germline CDR1 and CDR2: MNHEY and SVGAGI. Trimming removed 6 bases from V and 0 bases from J, with 12 bases in between. The CDR3: CASRSNRDSNQPQHF. In nucleotides, the CDR3 is TGTGCCAGCAGGTCCAACAGGGATAGCAATCAGCCCCAGCATTTT.

The chain recombines TRBV6-5 with TRBJ1-2, with 8 bases that match TRBD1. This CDR3 spans 15 amino acids. V gave up 4 bases and J gave up 2 bases; unmatched junction bases: 6. Germline CDR1 and CDR2: MNHEY and SVGAGI. In nucleotides, the CDR3 is TGTGCCAGCAGTTGGGGGACAGGAGAAAACTATGGCTACACCTTC. Translation: CASSWGTGENYGYTF.

This clone was observed a handful of times. The chain links TRBV18 to TRBJ2-7; the match to TRBD2 covers 10 bases. The CDR3 runs 15 residues. V gave up 3 bases and J gave up 5 bases; unmatched junction bases: 7. CDR1 and CDR2 (germline): KGHSH, LQKENI. CDR3 in amino acids: CASSPLAGVKNEQYF. The CDR3 region has the DNA TGTGCCAGCTCACCTCTAGCGGGAGTAAAAAACGAGCAGTACTTC.

This chain joins TRBV21-1 and TRBJ2-3; the D call TRBD2 from the table was never checked on the DNA. TRBV21-1 is marked as a pseudogene. The CDR3 has 16 residues. The CDR3 reads CASSNPSGAYTDTQYF. As DNA, the CDR3 is TGTGCCAGCAGCAATCCTAGCGGAGCGTACACAGATACGCAGTATTTT.

The chain links TRBV21-1 to TRBJ2-7; the DNA was not compared with TRBD1, the D call given in the table. TRBV21-1 is a known pseudogene. There are 19 residues in the CDR3. CDR3 sequence reads: CASSKAWDRGGNFAYEQYF. In DNA form, the CDR3 reads TGTGCCAGCAGCAAAGCTTGGGACAGGGGCGGAAATTTTGCCTACGAGCAGTACTTC.

This clone has a handful of counts. V gene TRBV4-1 combines with J gene TRBJ1-1, with D perhaps matching TRBD1 (5 bases). Germline CDR1 is MGHRA and CDR2 is YSYEKL. V gave up 3 bases and J gave up 2 bases, with 10 bases separating them. The CDR3 is 14 residues long. CDR3 in amino acids: CASSQIRENTEAFF. The DNA of the CDR3 is TGCGCCAGCAGCCAGATCAGGGAAAACACTGAAGCTTTCTTT.

The chain employs TRBV30 and TRBJ1-1; D gene ambiguous. The germline V and J ends were trimmed by 3 bases and 1 base, with 9 bases remaining between them. Germline V gene sequence: CDR1 GTSNPN, CDR2 SVGIG (reference sequence). This CDR3 contains 13 residues. The CDR3: CAWSLEKNTEAFF. The CDR3 DNA is TGTGCCTGGAGCTTGGAGAAGAACACTGAAGCTTTCTTT.

The J gene is TRBJ1-5, the V gene TRBV7-2; D not certain. The CDR3 is 13 amino acids. Germline lookup yields CDR1 SGHTA and CDR2 FQGNSA. V was cut by 3 bases and J by 1 base, with 4 bases left in between. The CDR3 sequence is CASSFASNQPQHF. The CDR3 DNA reads TGTGCCAGCAGCTTCGCCAGCAATCAGCCCCAGCATTTT.

The chain has TRBV10-3 and TRBJ1-3; D unclear. Germline V lookup: CDR1 ENHRY, CDR2 SYGVKD. CDR3 length equals 13 residues. Trimming stripped 4 bases from V and 4 bases from J, with 8 bases between. CDR3 DNA sequence: TGTGCCATCAGTGCGGGGATCGGAAACACCATATATTTT. Amino acid sequence: CAISAGIGNTIYF.

V usage is TRBV6-1 and J usage is TRBJ1-2, with D perhaps matching TRBD1 (5 bases). The germline CDR1 and CDR2 sequences are MNHNS and SASEGT. The CDR3 runs to 13 residues. Trimming cost V 2 bases and J 8 bases, with 12 bases left between them. CDR3 sequence reads: CASSETGGWGYTF. CDR3 coding DNA: TGTGCCAGCAGTGAAACCGGGGGTTGGGGCTACACCTTC.

This chain uses TRBV7-9 with TRBJ2-1; 10 bases line up with TRBD2. Germline V gene sequence: CDR1 SEHNR, CDR2 FQNEAQ (reference sequence). Trimming cost V 2 bases and J 7 bases; bases outside gene matches: 5. This CDR3 spans 15 amino acids. CDR3 loop: CASSLMASGSNEQFF. In DNA, the CDR3 is TGTGCCAGCAGCTTAATGGCTAGCGGGAGTAATGAGCAGTTCTTC.

This chain connects TRBV12-5 to TRBJ2-2, with 8 positions matching TRBD1. CDR1 and CDR2 from the germline V gene are LGHNT and FRNRAP. This CDR3 spans 15 amino acids. J lost 7 bases, V lost 7 bases, and 11 bases had no gene match. As DNA, the CDR3 is TGTGCTAGTGCGGCCGACAGGGGTTTAGGCGGGGAGCTGTTTTTT. Translating it yields CASAADRGLGGELFF.

This chain links TRBV2 with TRBJ2-7; 7 bases match TRBD2. The J segment lost 0 bases and the V segment lost 6 bases, leaving 11 bases of the junction unmatched. The V gene's germline CDR1 is SNHLY and CDR2 FYNNEI. CDR3 size: 16 residues. The CDR3 region has the DNA TGTGCCAGCAGGGGGGGGTTTTCGGGAAACTCCTACGAGCAGTACTTC. The encoded protein is CASRGGFSGNSYEQYF.

The chain combines TRBV15 with TRBJ2-3; D uncertain. Germline CDR1 reads LNHNV; CDR2 reads YYDKDF (reference sequence). Trimming removed 0 bases from V and 6 bases from J, with 1 base in between. This CDR3 is built from 11 residues. The CDR3 loop is CATSRDDTQYF. The CDR3 region has the DNA TGTGCCACCAGCAGAGACGATACGCAGTATTTT.

This clone was counted a single time. This rearrangement joins TRBV19 to TRBJ1-4, with 8 bases aligning to TRBD1. The V segment lost 6 bases and the J segment 2 bases; nucleotides outside the gene matches: 5. Germline CDR1 LNHDA, CDR2 SQIVND (reference sequence). This CDR3 has 15 amino acids. CDR3 region: CASRGTGGTNEKLFF. DNA for the CDR3: TGTGCCAGTAGGGGAACAGGGGGGACTAATGAAAAACTGTTTTTT. Together with reference TRBV19 and TRBJ1-4, the CDR3 gives the full variable domain: DGGITQSPKYLFRKEGQNVTLSCEQNLNHDAMYWYRQDPGQGLRLIYYSQIVNDFQKGDIAEGYSVSREKKESFPLTVTSAQKNPTAFYLCASRGTGGTNEKLFFGSGTQLSVL.

The rearrangement joins TRBV18 to TRBJ1-4, with D unclear. CDR3 length: 13 residues. From germline, CDR1 is KGHSH and CDR2 LQKENI. Deletions cut 3 bases from V and 8 bases from J, with 10 bases between. In nucleotides, the CDR3 is TGTGCCAGCTCACCCGGCATGGGGGAAAAACTGTTTTTT. It specifies CASSPGMGEKLFF. Full variable domain (missing parts from reference TRBV18 and TRBJ1-4): NAGVMQNPRHLVRRRGQEARLRCSPMKGHSHVYWYRQLPEEGLKFMVYLQKENIIDESGMPKERFSAEFPKEGPSILRIQQVVRGDSAAYFCASSPGMGEKLFFGSGTQLSVL.

The chain employs TRBV18 and TRBJ2-2; D is possibly TRBD2 (6 bases). Per germline, CDR1 KGHSH and CDR2 LQKENI. The V end was cut by 5 bases, the J end by 5 bases, with 6 bases between. The CDR3 spans 12 residues. CDR3 residues: CASSAGTGELFF. The CDR3 nucleotides read TGTGCCAGCTCAGCGGGGACCGGGGAGCTGTTTTTT.

This clone was seen once. J is TRBJ2-5 and V is TRBV7-9; 7 nucleotides align to TRBD1. The CDR3 covers 13 residues. Per germline, CDR1 SEHNR and CDR2 FQNEAQ (reference sequence). With 4 bases clipped from V and 4 bases from J, the junction kept 3 bases outside the gene matches. The CDR3 reads CASSSTGVETQYF. The CDR3 DNA sequence: TGTGCCAGCAGCTCCACAGGGGTAGAGACCCAGTACTTC.

In its sample, this clone was seen a few times. V usage is TRBV6-6 and J usage is TRBJ1-5, with TRBD1 identical over 8 bases. The CDR3 runs 16 residues. The germline gives CDR1 MNHNY, CDR2 SVGAGI (reference sequence). J lost 4 bases, V lost 1 base, and 6 bases had no gene match. The CDR3, as DNA: TGTGCCAGCAGTTACTTAGGGACAGGCAATAATCAGCCCCAGCATTTT. Translating it yields CASSYLGTGNNQPQHF.

The chain couples TRBV5-5 to TRBJ1-5; no clear D. From germline, CDR1 is SGHKS and CDR2 YYEKEE (reference sequence). There are 15 residues in the CDR3. Trimming took 1 base from V and 4 from J, leaving 12 bases between them. CDR3 in amino acids: CASSLWWERNQPQHF. CDR3 bases: TGTGCCAGCAGCTTGTGGTGGGAACGAAATCAGCCCCAGCATTTT.

This clone appeared a single time. The chain recombines TRBV7-3 with TRBJ2-1, with D perhaps TRBD2 (6 bases). This CDR3 has 13 residues. Germline V gene sequence: CDR1 SGHTA, CDR2 FQGTGA. With 10 bases removed from V and 9 bases from J, the gap between germline ends came to 19 bases. The DNA for the CDR3 is TGTGCCACCTCTCTCGGGGTTAGCGGTGAGCAGTTCTTC. Translated, it gives CATSLGVSGEQFF.

This chain connects TRBV4-1 to TRBJ2-7; 10 bases are shared with TRBD2. The CDR3 consists of 14 residues. V lost 4 bases to trimming and J lost 2 bases; unmatched junction nucleotides: 2. Germline values: CDR1 MGHRA, CDR2 YSYEKL. This chain's CDR3 is CASSPGLATYEQYF. CDR3 in DNA: TGCGCCAGCAGCCCGGGACTAGCGACCTACGAGCAGTACTTC.

The CDR3 DNA reads TGTGCCAGCAGCTCTAGCGGGGTGGAGACCCAGTACTTC. Protein product: CASSSSGVETQYF. This chain connects TRBV11-3 to TRBJ2-5; TRBD2 matches 9 bases. The CDR3 extends over 13 amino acids. V trimming: 4 bases; J trimming: 5 bases; junction bases outside the gene matches: 2. Germline V gene sequence: CDR1 SGHNT, CDR2 YENEEA.

The V and J genes are TRBV4-1 and TRBJ2-2; 8 nucleotides match TRBD1. This CDR3 comprises 16 residues. In germline, CDR1 is MGHRA, CDR2 YSYEKL. With 3 bases clipped from V and 0 bases from J, the junction kept 3 bases outside the gene matches. The DNA of the CDR3 is TGCGCCAGCAGCCAGCCGACAGGGGCGAACACCGGGGAGCTGTTTTTT. Translation gives CASSQPTGANTGELFF.

This chain uses TRBV7-2 with TRBJ2-2; TRBD2 matches at 8 bases. Germline CDR1 and CDR2: SGHTA and FQGNSA. The CDR3 loop spans 16 amino acids. J gave up 7 bases and V 1 base, and 8 bases lay outside the gene matches. CDR3 nucleotide sequence: TGTGCCAGCAGCTTAGTTTACGGGAGGGCCGGCGGGGAGCTGTTTTTT. Its translation: CASSLVYGRAGGELFF. Full variable domain (rest looked up from reference TRBV7-2 and TRBJ2-2): GAGVSQSPSNKVTEKGKDVELRCDPISGHTALYWYRQSLGQGLEFLIYFQGNSAPDKSGLPSDRFSAERTGGSVSTLTIQRTQQEDSAVYLCASSLVYGRAGGELFFGEGSRLTVL.

This CDR3 reads CASSRGDSYEQYF. The CDR3 coding sequence is TGTGCCAGCAGTCGGGGGGACTCCTACGAGCAGTACTTC. This sequence joins TRBV25-1 and TRBJ2-7, with 7 bases matching TRBD2. Germline CDR1 is MGHDK and CDR2 is SYGVNS. The CDR3 loop spans 13 amino acids. Losses at the gene ends were 5 bases for V and 0 bases for J; bases not matched to a gene: 1.